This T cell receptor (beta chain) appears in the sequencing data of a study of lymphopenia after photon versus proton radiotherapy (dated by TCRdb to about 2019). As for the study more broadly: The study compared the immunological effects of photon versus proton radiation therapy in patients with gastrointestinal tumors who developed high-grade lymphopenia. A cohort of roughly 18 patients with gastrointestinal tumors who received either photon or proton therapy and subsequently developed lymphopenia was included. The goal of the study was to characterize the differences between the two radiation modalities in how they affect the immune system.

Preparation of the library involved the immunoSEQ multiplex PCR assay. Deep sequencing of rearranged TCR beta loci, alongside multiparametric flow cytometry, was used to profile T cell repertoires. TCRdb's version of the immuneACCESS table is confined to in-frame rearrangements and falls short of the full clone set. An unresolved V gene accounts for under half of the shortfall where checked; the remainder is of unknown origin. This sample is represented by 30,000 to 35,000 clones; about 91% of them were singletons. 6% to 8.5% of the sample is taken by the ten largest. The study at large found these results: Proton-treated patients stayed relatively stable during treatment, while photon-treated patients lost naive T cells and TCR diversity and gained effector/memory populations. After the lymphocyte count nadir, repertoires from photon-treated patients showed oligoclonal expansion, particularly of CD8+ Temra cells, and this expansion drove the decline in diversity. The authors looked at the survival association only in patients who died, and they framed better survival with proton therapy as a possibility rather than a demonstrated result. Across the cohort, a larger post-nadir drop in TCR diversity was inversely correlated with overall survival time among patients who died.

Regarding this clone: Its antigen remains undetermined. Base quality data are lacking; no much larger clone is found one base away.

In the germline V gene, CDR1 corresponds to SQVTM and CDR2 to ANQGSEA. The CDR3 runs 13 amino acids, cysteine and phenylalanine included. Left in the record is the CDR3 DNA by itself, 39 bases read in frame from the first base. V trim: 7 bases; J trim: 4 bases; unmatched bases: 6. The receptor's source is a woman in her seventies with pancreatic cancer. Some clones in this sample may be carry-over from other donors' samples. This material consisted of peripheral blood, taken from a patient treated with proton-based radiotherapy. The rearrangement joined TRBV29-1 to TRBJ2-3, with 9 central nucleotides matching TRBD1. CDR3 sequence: CSGTTGGADTQYF. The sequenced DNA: TGCAGCGGTACTACAGGGGGCGCAGATACGCAGTATTTT.